This T cell receptor (beta chain) was documented in a study of blood T cell repertoires in COVID-19. Trimming left V 3 bases short and J 10 bases short, with 15 bases between. This CDR3 has 13 amino acids. The germline gives CDR1 MNHEY, CDR2 SMNVEV (reference sequence). The authors' processing: Reference gene primer amplification gave nucleated cell count estimates. The repertoire was sequenced with immunoSEQ multiplex PCR; TCRdb's copy has only in-frame clones and lacks some. V and J calls and clone size are copied from that table; D and trimming were computed from the DNA. This sample carries a few hundred thousand clones, approximately 81% of them seen once, and the ten largest clones take 4.2%.

The origin of this receptor is a man in his fifties or sixties with acute or convalescent COVID-19. The chain recombines TRBV27 with TRBJ1-1, with D maybe TRBD1 (5 bases). Sequencing was done on a sample of peripheral blood. The CDR3 coding sequence is TGTGCCAGCAGTTTGTCTGGTTGGGGGGTAGCTTTCTTT. Translating it yields CASSLSGWGVAFF.